These 10 T cell receptor beta chains were sequenced from one sample in a study of cytomegalovirus exposure and HLA in healthy donors. The primer mix had 60 Vbeta and 13 Jbeta primers. The data were produced by immunoSEQ multiplex PCR, yet TCRdb's version contains in-frame clones alone and is incomplete. The sample contains around 100,000 clones, around 80% of which appear only once. Sequencing used PBMCs. These receptors originate from a woman between 35 and 50 years old in good health and CMV-seronegative.

The chain recombines TRBV7-6 with TRBJ1-2; TRBD1 might be the D (5 bases). The germline V gene encodes CDR1 SGHVS and CDR2 FNYEAQ. The V and J ends lost 5 bases and 4 bases respectively, with 14 bases between them. The CDR3 loop spans 14 amino acids. CDR3 coding DNA: TGTGCCAGCAGCCCGCCCGGGGGGACCTATGGCTACACCTTC. Its protein product is CASSPPGGTYGYTF.

This clone was counted only a few times. The J gene is TRBJ2-3, the V gene TRBV5-6, with TRBD1 matching 9 bases. V gave up 3 bases and J gave up 3 bases; unmatched junction bases: 2. The CDR3 contains 14 residues. Germline V gene sequence: CDR1 SGHDT, CDR2 YYEEEE. CDR3 DNA sequence: TGTGCCAGCAGCTCGGGACAGGGAACAGATACGCAGTATTTT. This translates into CASSSGQGTDTQYF.

The chain couples TRBV7-9 to TRBJ2-1; TRBD2 matches at 7 bases. CDR1 is SEHNR, CDR2 FQNEAQ, per germline (reference sequence). The length of the CDR3 is 16 residues. V trimming: 1 base; J trimming: 2 bases; junction bases outside the gene matches: 5. For the CDR3, the DNA is TGTGCCAGCAGCTTAGGAAGCGGGAATGCCTACAATGAGCAGTTCTTC. This codes for CASSLGSGNAYNEQFF.

The chain combines TRBV7-6 with TRBJ2-3; 15 nucleotides line up with TRBD2. Germline V gives CDR1 SGHVS, CDR2 FNYEAQ. CDR3 length: 16 residues. V lost 3 bases to trimming and J lost 4 bases; unmatched junction nucleotides: 2. The CDR3 sequence: CASSFGLAGGPDTQYF. The CDR3 DNA reads TGTGCCAGCAGCTTCGGACTAGCGGGAGGGCCAGATACGCAGTATTTT. Full variable domain (missing parts from reference TRBV7-6 and TRBJ2-3): GAGVSQSPRYKVTKRGQDVALRCDPISGHVSLYWYRQALGQGPEFLTYFNYEAQQDKSGLPNDRFSAERPEGSISTLTIQRTEQRDSAMYRCASSFGLAGGPDTQYFGPGTRLTVL.

With respect to this clone: The junction does not match germline at one end; this may be a read error. The chain employs TRBV7-9 and TRBJ2-6, with D tentatively TRBD1 (6 bases). Per the germline V gene, CDR1 is SEHNR and CDR2 is FQNEAQ (reference sequence). The CDR3 contains 16 residues. The CDR3 DNA is TGTTCCAGCAGCTCGACCCGACAGGCTGGGGCCAACGTCCTGACTTTC. Translation: CSSSSTRQAGANVLTF.

The gene calls are TRBV10-3 and TRBJ2-7; 10 bases fit TRBD1. This CDR3 is 15 amino acids long. The V gene end was trimmed by 0 bases and the J gene end by 4 bases; junction bases not matched to a gene: 3. CDR1 ENHRY and CDR2 SYGVKD come from the germline V gene. The CDR3 sequence is CAISESPGQGYEQYF. For the CDR3, the DNA is TGTGCCATCAGTGAGTCTCCGGGACAGGGGTACGAGCAGTACTTC.

In this sample, this clone turned up once. This rearrangement joins TRBV4-1 to TRBJ2-7; 11 bases fit TRBD2. In germline, CDR1 is MGHRA, CDR2 YSYEKL. This CDR3 has 15 residues. Trimming at V came to 2 bases and at J to 1 base, leaving 1 base not matched to a gene. The CDR3: CASSQLAGGSYEQYF. CDR3 DNA sequence: TGCGCCAGCAGCCAACTAGCGGGAGGTTCCTACGAGCAGTACTTC.

This chain links TRBV19 with TRBJ2-1, with 9 positions matching TRBD2. The CDR3 consists of 15 residues. CDR1 and CDR2 from the germline V gene are LNHDA and SQIVND (reference sequence). After removal of 2 bases from V and 4 bases from J, the junction contained 3 bases not matched to a gene. CDR3 loop: CASSISLAGYNEQFF. The CDR3 DNA reads TGTGCCAGTAGTATATCACTAGCGGGTTACAATGAGCAGTTCTTC.

This rearrangement joins TRBV28 to TRBJ2-7, with 9 positions matching TRBD1. The germline V gene has CDR1 MDHEN and CDR2 SYDVKM. V was pared by 6 bases and J by 2 bases, with 8 bases of the junction left unmatched. The CDR3 is 15 amino acids. CDR3 bases: TGTGCCAGCAGACAACAGGGGGCAAGGACCTACGAGCAGTACTTC. It translates to CASRQQGARTYEQYF.

This clone came up once. The V gene is TRBV6-5, the J gene TRBJ2-7; 12 bases fit TRBD2. The CDR3 is made up of 16 amino acids. V was pared by 2 bases and J by 1 base, with 3 bases of the junction left unmatched. Per the germline V gene, CDR1 is MNHEY and CDR2 is SVGAGI. CDR3 amino acids: CASSYQGLAGSYEQYF. The CDR3 region has the DNA TGTGCCAGCAGTTACCAGGGACTAGCGGGTTCCTACGAGCAGTACTTC.